This TCR beta chain was found in a study of cytomegalovirus exposure and HLA in healthy donors. Per the germline V gene, CDR1 is SGDLS and CDR2 is YYNGEE. The CDR3 is 15 amino acids. V lost 0 bases and J 6 bases, leaving 12 bases between the germline ends. Only in-frame clones appear in the TCRdb table, and some are missing; sequencing was by immunoSEQ multiplex PCR. The sample has some 130,000 clones, roughly four fifths seen once; the top ten hold 25% to 30%. The sequencing input was PBMCs. The chain recombines TRBV9 with TRBJ2-2, with a tentative D call TRBD2 (5 bases). The source is a man younger than 40 in good health and CMV-seropositive. CDR3 protein: CASSVASSYSGELFF. The DNA of the CDR3 is TGTGCCAGCAGCGTAGCATCTAGCTACTCCGGGGAGCTGTTTTTT.